This passage covers 5 T cell receptor beta chains from one sample sequenced in a study of cytomegalovirus exposure and HLA in healthy donors. Primers included in the PCR were 60 Vbeta and 13 Jbeta primers. TCRdb's table, derived via immunoSEQ multiplex PCR, lists solely in-frame clones and lacks some. Here the sample spans about 160,000 clones, around four fifths being singletons. Sequenced: PBMCs. These receptors were taken from a man aged 45-65 years in good health and CMV-seropositive.

This clone showed up just once. J is TRBJ2-7 and V is TRBV11-2; D is undetermined. This CDR3 comprises 12 residues. V lost 0 bases, J lost 6 bases, and 6 bases lay in between. CDR1 is SGHAT, CDR2 FQNNGV, per germline. For the CDR3, the DNA is TGTGCCAGCAGCTTAGACGGAGCCGAGCAGTACTTC. This gives the protein CASSLDGAEQYF.

The chain joins TRBV9 to TRBJ2-7; TRBD2 matches at 8 bases. Germline V gene sequence: CDR1 SGDLS, CDR2 YYNGEE. This CDR3 has 16 residues. Trimming at V came to 4 bases and at J to 2 bases, leaving 11 bases not matched to a gene. The CDR3: CASSRKAGAPTYEQYF. The CDR3 DNA reads TGTGCCAGCAGCCGAAAAGCGGGAGCCCCTACCTACGAGCAGTACTTC.

This clone is a singleton in its sample. CDR3 DNA sequence: TGTGCCAGCAGCTGGAGAGTCGAGAATTCACCCCTCCACTTT. Encoded protein: CASSWRVENSPLHF. This chain connects TRBV5-4 to TRBJ1-6; D is ambiguous. CDR1 SGHNT and CDR2 YYREEE come from the germline V gene (reference sequence). V shed 3 bases and J shed 7 bases, with 11 bases lying between them. There are 14 residues in the CDR3.

The chain joins TRBV6-4 to TRBJ2-3; 13 bases agree with TRBD2. The CDR3 sequence is 15 residues long. CDR1 MRHNA and CDR2 SNTAGT come from the germline V gene. V lost 6 bases, J lost 2 bases, and 2 bases stayed unmatched. The chain's CDR3 is CASSTSGGATDTQYF. CDR3 coding DNA: TGTGCCAGCAGCACTAGCGGGGGGGCCACAGATACGCAGTATTTT.

V is TRBV2 and J is TRBJ1-6; D may be TRBD1 (6 bases). The ends were cut back, 3 bases at V and 9 bases at J, with 12 bases in the middle. The length of the CDR3 is 14 residues. CDR1 is SNHLY and CDR2 is FYNNEI in the germline V gene. The CDR3: CASSEGRGSSPLHF. The CDR3, as DNA: TGTGCCAGCAGTGAGGGCAGGGGAAGTTCACCCCTCCACTTT.